This T cell receptor beta chain stems from a study of T cell responses to AZD1222 COVID-19 vaccine. Findings and limits, study-wide: Rises in breadth and depth of Spike-specific TCRs came after two AZD1222 doses. A mostly white British donor set with more females was recruited, and clonal diversity was possibly underestimated.

This clone appeared a single time. Its antigen is unknown. Sequencing was performed with immunoSEQ multiplex PCR; in TCRdb, only in-frame clones are kept and a portion is missing. Here the sample spans tens of thousands of clones, roughly nine tenths being singletons. This CDR3 has 13 residues. V dropped 3 bases and J dropped 7; count of bases not matched to a gene: 4. The gene calls are TRBV12-3 or TRBV12-4 and TRBJ1-2, with 8 bases fitting TRBD1. The source is an adult who received the AZD1222 COVID-19 vaccine. Sequenced material: peripheral blood, taken 28 days after the second AZD1222 dose. CDR3 loop: CASSFRGQGGYTF. The CDR3 DNA sequence: TGTGCCAGCAGTTTCAGGGGGCAGGGTGGCTACACCTTC.